Each of the 20 T cell receptor beta chains below was sequenced from the same sample in a study of shared clonotypes between healthy human individuals. TCRdb keeps only in-frame clones here, not all; method: immunoSEQ multiplex PCR. The top ten hold approximately 25% of the sample, which has approximately 720,000 clones, approximately 90% seen once. Naive CD8 populations comprised CD45RO-negative cells positively selected for CCR7, excluding terminally differentiated effector memory CD45RA+ cells. Material for sequencing was naive CD8+ T cells sorted from blood. Every receptor here comes from a young man in good health.

The gene calls are TRBV7-9 and TRBJ2-7; D gene uncertain. Germline assignment: CDR1 SEHNR and CDR2 FQNEAQ (reference sequence). V lost 3 bases, J lost 6 bases, and 9 bases lay in between. The CDR3 is 12 residues long. The CDR3 region is CASSFSLGEQYF. CDR3 sequence (DNA): TGTGCCAGCAGCTTCTCTCTAGGCGAGCAGTACTTC.

In its sample, this clone was seen once. V usage is TRBV30 and J usage is TRBJ2-1, with D possibly being TRBD2 (6 bases). The germline V gene encodes CDR1 GTSNPN and CDR2 SVGIG (reference sequence). V lost 0 bases and J 8 bases, leaving 20 bases between the germline ends. The CDR3 is 16 residues long. CDR3 nucleotides: TGTGCCTGGAGTGTACCCGGGTGGGAGGTAGGAGATGAGCAGTTCTTC. Translation: CAWSVPGWEVGDEQFF.

Only one count was recorded for this clone. With only one base between it and a far larger clone, this is likely a read error. The same CDR3 is also encoded by other DNA sequences in this sample. The chain links TRBV6-1 to TRBJ2-2; D not resolved. Trimming left V 3 bases short and J 3 bases short, with 8 bases between. This CDR3 contains 14 residues. Germline-derived CDR1 and CDR2 are MNHNS and SASEGT. The CDR3 region has the DNA TGTGCCAGCAGTGAGGGAACAGACACCGGGGAGCTGTTTTTT. As protein: CASSEGTDTGELFF.

This clone occurred once. V usage is TRBV6-5 and J usage is TRBJ2-5; the D gene could be TRBD1 or TRBD2 (5 bases each). The J call may be in error: the DNA end matches TRBJ2-7 better. This CDR3 is built from 14 residues. Per germline, CDR1 MNHEY and CDR2 SVGAGI. CDR3 in DNA: TGTGCCAGCAGTTATGGGACGCACGGCTACGAGCAGTACTTC. It is translated as CASSYGTHGYEQYF.

V usage is TRBV19 and J usage is TRBJ2-3, with a weak D call TRBD1 (6 bases). The germline gives CDR1 LNHDA, CDR2 SQIVND (reference sequence). Trimming removed 0 bases at V and 1 base at J, with 11 bases between. The CDR3 loop spans 16 amino acids. The DNA of the CDR3 is TGTGCCAGTAGTATAGATCACAGGGCGGGCACAGATACGCAGTATTTT. It is translated as CASSIDHRAGTDTQYF.

CDR3 bases: TGTGCCAGCAGCGATTTGGGACTACGAGCGGGTGAGCAGTTCTTC. Residues: CASSDLGLRAGEQFF. This chain joins TRBV7-6 and TRBJ2-1; 7 positions match TRBD2. In germline, CDR1 is SGHVS, CDR2 FNYEAQ. V was pared by 5 bases and J by 9 bases, with 13 bases of the junction left unmatched. The CDR3 has 15 residues.

This clone was counted once. This rearrangement joins TRBV29-1 to TRBJ2-2, with unresolved D. V was shortened by 4 bases and J by 1 base, with 7 bases between the two germline ends. CDR3 length: 13 residues. Germline CDR1 SQVTM, CDR2 ANQGSEA. CDR3: CSVVGLNTGELFF. CDR3 DNA sequence: TGCAGCGTTGTAGGGCTGAACACCGGGGAGCTGTTTTTT.

The rearrangement uses TRBV27 and TRBJ2-3, with 9 bases aligning to TRBD2. From germline, CDR1 is MNHEY and CDR2 SMNVEV (reference sequence). Unmatched junction bases numbered 7, after V lost 5 bases and J lost 1 base. CDR3 length equals 16 residues. In DNA, the CDR3 is TGTGCCAGCAGTCCTCAGACTAGCGGACGCACAGATACGCAGTATTTT. Its translation: CASSPQTSGRTDTQYF.

The rearrangement joins TRBV27 to TRBJ2-7; D possibly corresponds to TRBD2 (6 bases). Germline CDR1 and CDR2: MNHEY and SMNVEV (reference sequence). CDR3 size: 13 residues. Between the trimmed V and J ends, which lost 7 bases and 0 bases, there was a span of 10 bases. CDR3 protein: CASISGSSYEQYF. CDR3 sequence (DNA): TGTGCCAGCATTAGCGGTAGCTCCTACGAGCAGTACTTC.

The V call is TRBV4-1, the J call TRBJ1-4; a possible D gene is TRBD1 (6 bases). V gave up 5 bases and J gave up 8 bases, with 9 bases separating them. This CDR3 is 12 amino acids long. CDR1 and CDR2 (germline): MGHRA, YSYEKL. The CDR3 DNA is TGCGCCAGCAGCGGGGGGCGCGAAAAACTGTTTTTT. Protein product: CASSGGREKLFF.

This clone appeared once. The chain has TRBV2 and TRBJ2-7, with TRBD2 identical over 9 bases. The CDR3 is made up of 18 amino acids. Trimming at V came to 2 bases and at J to 4 bases, leaving 15 bases not matched to a gene. Per the germline V gene, CDR1 is SNHLY and CDR2 is FYNNEI. The CDR3 sequence: CASSERGDWREGPYEQYF. CDR3 in DNA: TGTGCCAGCAGTGAAAGGGGGGATTGGCGGGAGGGGCCTTACGAGCAGTACTTC.

The chain joins TRBV4-1 to TRBJ2-7; 7 bases align to TRBD2. V trimming: 1 base; J trimming: 3 bases; junction bases outside the gene matches: 6. The CDR3 is 15 residues long. Germline V gives CDR1 MGHRA, CDR2 YSYEKL. The DNA of the CDR3 is TGCGCCAGCAGCCAAGCTAGCGGAGGGGTCTACGAGCAGTACTTC. Translated, it gives CASSQASGGVYEQYF.

The chain recombines TRBV29-1 with TRBJ2-1; D unresolved. The V end was cut by 7 bases, the J end by 8 bases, with 18 bases between. Germline CDR1 is SQVTM and CDR2 is ANQGSEA. The CDR3 consists of 13 residues. CDR3 loop: CSAHPLGIYEQFF. In nucleotides, the CDR3 is TGCAGCGCCCACCCGCTGGGGATTTATGAGCAGTTCTTC.

V gene TRBV28 combines with J gene TRBJ2-7; 8 bases map to TRBD1. The V gene end was trimmed by 3 bases and the J gene end by 6 bases; junction bases not matched to a gene: 4. Germline CDR1 is MDHEN and CDR2 is SYDVKM. This CDR3 spans 13 amino acids. Here the CDR3 reads CASSFQGAGEQYF. The CDR3 DNA reads as TGTGCCAGCAGTTTTCAGGGGGCGGGCGAGCAGTACTTC.

The chain is built from TRBV14 and TRBJ1-2, with D unresolved. Trimming pared 0 bases from V and 2 bases from J, leaving 16 bases between. CDR3 length: 17 amino acids. Looked up from germline, CDR1 is SGHDN and CDR2 is FVKESK. Here the CDR3 reads CASSQDRRGQTNYGYTF. CDR3 nucleotides: TGTGCCAGCAGCCAAGACCGCCGGGGTCAGACGAACTATGGCTACACCTTC.

In its sample, this clone was seen once. The chain carries TRBV7-9 and TRBJ1-5; D not certain. This CDR3 spans 14 amino acids. CDR1 and CDR2 (germline): SEHNR, FQNEAQ (reference sequence). V was clipped by 5 bases and J by 0 bases, with 8 bases between them. The DNA for the CDR3 is TGTGCCAGCAGCCCGGGATTTAGCAATCAGCCCCAGCATTTT. It specifies CASSPGFSNQPQHF.

J is TRBJ1-1 and V is TRBV28; D gene uncertain. This CDR3 is built from 13 residues. Trimming pared 5 bases from V and 2 bases from J, leaving 9 bases between. Per the germline V gene, CDR1 is MDHEN and CDR2 is SYDVKM. CDR3 DNA: TGTGCCAGCAGTCGAGCAGGAAACACTGAAGCTTTCTTT. This translates into CASSRAGNTEAFF.

Only one count was recorded for this clone. The CDR3 loop reads CASWPGQGVDEQYF. The CDR3, as DNA: TGTGCCAGCTGGCCGGGACAGGGCGTCGACGAGCAGTACTTC. This chain joins TRBV6-1 and TRBJ2-7; TRBD1 matches 9 bases. CDR1 and CDR2 from the germline V gene are MNHNS and SASEGT. This CDR3 has 14 residues. Germline trimming cut 8 bases from V and 5 bases from J; bases unmatched to any gene: 10.

The chain couples TRBV19 to TRBJ1-1; TRBD1 aligns across 8 bases. The trim removed 1 base at V and 4 bases at J, leaving 8 bases unmatched. The germline gives CDR1 LNHDA, CDR2 SQIVND (reference sequence). The CDR3 is made up of 16 amino acids. CDR3 DNA: TGTGCCAGTAGTATAGCAGGGACAGGTTGGGGCACTGAAGCTTTCTTT. Amino acid sequence: CASSIAGTGWGTEAFF.

This clone showed up just once. The CDR3 coding sequence is TGCGCCAGCAGTGAGTATCGGACTAGCGGATACAATGAGCAGTTCTTC. This gives the protein CASSEYRTSGYNEQFF. V gene TRBV10-1 combines with J gene TRBJ2-1; the match to TRBD2 covers 10 bases. After removal of 1 base from V and 4 bases from J, the junction contained 4 bases not matched to a gene. Germline V lookup: CDR1 WNHNN, CDR2 SYGVQD (reference sequence). The length of the CDR3 is 16 residues.